This TCR beta chain was sequenced in a study of T cells after yellow fever vaccination. Germline-derived CDR1 and CDR2 are MDHEN and SYDVKM. V gave up 8 bases and J gave up 7 bases, with 12 bases separating them. The CDR3 contains 12 residues. 5'RACE template switching added a universal primer site and UMIs to TCR cDNA. TCRdb used MiXCR to reprocess the 5' RACE reads, holding one entry per CDR3 protein. The table includes about 30,000 distinct CDR3 sequences, 5.5% to 8% detected once. The source of this sequence is a man younger than 45 who received the YFV17D yellow fever vaccine. The V and J genes are TRBV28 and TRBJ1-5, with D tentatively TRBD1 (5 bases). The sample in question was PBMCs, either bulk or a sorted T-cell subset (CD4+, CD8+, memory, or dextramer-sorted; not recorded which), obtained on the day of the yellow fever booster vaccination. In nucleotides, the CDR3 is TGTGCCAGCCGGGACCCGAGCCAGCCCCAGCATTTT. Translated: CASRDPSQPQHF.